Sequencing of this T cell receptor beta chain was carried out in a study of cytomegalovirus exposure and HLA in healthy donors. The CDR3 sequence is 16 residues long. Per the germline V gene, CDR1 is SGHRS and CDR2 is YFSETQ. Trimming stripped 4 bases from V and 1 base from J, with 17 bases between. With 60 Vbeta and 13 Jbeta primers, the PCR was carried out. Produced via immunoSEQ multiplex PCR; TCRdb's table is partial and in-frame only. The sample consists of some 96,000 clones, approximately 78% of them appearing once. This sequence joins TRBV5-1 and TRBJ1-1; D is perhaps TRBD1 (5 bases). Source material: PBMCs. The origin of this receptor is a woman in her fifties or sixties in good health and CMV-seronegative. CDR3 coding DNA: TGCGCCAGCAGCGTGAACAGGAATACAGAGAACACTGAAGCTTTCTTT. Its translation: CASSVNRNTENTEAFF.